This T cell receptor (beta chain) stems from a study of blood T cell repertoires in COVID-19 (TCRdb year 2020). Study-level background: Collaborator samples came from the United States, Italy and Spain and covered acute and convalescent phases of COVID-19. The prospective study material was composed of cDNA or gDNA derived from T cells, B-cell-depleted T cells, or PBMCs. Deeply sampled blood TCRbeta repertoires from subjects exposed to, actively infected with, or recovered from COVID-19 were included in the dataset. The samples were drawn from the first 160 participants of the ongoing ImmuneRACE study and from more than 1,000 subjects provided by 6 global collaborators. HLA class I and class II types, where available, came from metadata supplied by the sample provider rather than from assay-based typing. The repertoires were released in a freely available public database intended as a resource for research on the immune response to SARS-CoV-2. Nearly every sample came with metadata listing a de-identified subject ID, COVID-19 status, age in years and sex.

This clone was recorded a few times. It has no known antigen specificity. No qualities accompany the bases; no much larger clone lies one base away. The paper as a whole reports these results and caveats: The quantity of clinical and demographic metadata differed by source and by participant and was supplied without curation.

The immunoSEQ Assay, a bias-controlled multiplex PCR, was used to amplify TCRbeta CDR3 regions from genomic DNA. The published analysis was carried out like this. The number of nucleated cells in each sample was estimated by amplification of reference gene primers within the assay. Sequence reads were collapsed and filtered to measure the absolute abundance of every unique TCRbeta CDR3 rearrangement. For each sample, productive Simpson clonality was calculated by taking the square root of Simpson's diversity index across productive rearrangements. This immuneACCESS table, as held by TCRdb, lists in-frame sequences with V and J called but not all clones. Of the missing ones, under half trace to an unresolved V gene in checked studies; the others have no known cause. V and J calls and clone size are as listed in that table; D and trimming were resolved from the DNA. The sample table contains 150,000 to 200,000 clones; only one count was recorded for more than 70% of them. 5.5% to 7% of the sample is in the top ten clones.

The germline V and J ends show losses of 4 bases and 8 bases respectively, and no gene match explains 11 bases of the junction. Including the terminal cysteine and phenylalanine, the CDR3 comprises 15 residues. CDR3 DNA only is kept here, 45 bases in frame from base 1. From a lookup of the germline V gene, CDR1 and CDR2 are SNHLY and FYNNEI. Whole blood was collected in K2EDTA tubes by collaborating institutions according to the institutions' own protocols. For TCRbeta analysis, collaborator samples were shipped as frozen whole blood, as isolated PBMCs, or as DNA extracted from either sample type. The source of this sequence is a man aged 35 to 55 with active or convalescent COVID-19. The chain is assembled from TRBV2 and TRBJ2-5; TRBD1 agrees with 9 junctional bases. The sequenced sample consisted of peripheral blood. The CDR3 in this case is CASSVLGLDRGTQYF. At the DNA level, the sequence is TGTGCCAGCAGTGTTCTAGGATTGGACAGGGGTACCCAGTACTTC. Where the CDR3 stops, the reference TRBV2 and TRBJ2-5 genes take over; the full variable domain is EPEVTQTPSHQVTQMGQEVILRCVPISNHLYFYWYRQILGQKVEFLVSFYNNEISEKSEIFDDQFSVERPDGSNFTLKIRSTKLEDSAMYFCASSVLGLDRGTQYFGPGTRLLVL.